One T cell receptor (gamma chain) is described in this entry. Its antigen is not known. Other DNA variants within this sample encode the same CDR3. The data were obtained in a study of Vδ1+ human thymocytes. Study results and limitations: Highly polyclonal TRG and TRD repertoires with Gaussian CDR3 length distributions appeared in thymus.

The CDR3 consists of 14 residues. J gave up 7 bases and V 0 bases, and 9 bases lay outside the gene matches. Germline CDR1 is EGSNGY and CDR2 is YDSYNSKV. Sequences come from RNA converted to cDNA by reverse transcription. CDR3 amplicons came from multiplex PCR with pooled V-gene forward and constant-region reverse primers. TCRdb fed the multiplex PCR reads into CATT to redo clone calling. In the table there are about 36,000 gamma-chain clones, 20% to 25% of which are singletons. This TCR came from a girl under three years old who had congenital heart surgery. The material sequenced was Vdelta1+ gamma-delta thymocytes from the thymus. Subset meaning: FACS-sorted CD3+ TCRalphabeta- TCRVdelta1+ TCRVdelta2- thymocytes. The chain couples TRGV2 to TRGJ1 or TRGJ2. CDR3 DNA: TGTGCCACCTGGGACGGGCCGAAGGGGTATAAGAAACTCTTT. Translated, it gives CATWDGPKGYKKLF.